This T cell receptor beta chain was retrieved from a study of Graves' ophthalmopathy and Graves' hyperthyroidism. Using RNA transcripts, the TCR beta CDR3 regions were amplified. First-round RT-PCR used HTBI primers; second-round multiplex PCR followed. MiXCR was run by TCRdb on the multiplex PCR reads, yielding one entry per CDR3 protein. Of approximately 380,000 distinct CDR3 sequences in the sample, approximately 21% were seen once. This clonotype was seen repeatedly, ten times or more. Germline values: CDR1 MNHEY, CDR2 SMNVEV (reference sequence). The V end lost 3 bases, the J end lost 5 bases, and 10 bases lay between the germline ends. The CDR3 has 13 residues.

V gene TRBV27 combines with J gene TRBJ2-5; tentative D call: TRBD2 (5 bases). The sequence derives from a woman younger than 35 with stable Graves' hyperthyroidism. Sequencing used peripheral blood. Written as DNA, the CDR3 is TGTGCCAGCAGTTTGGAGGAAGGGGAGACCCAGTACTTC. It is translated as CASSLEEGETQYF.